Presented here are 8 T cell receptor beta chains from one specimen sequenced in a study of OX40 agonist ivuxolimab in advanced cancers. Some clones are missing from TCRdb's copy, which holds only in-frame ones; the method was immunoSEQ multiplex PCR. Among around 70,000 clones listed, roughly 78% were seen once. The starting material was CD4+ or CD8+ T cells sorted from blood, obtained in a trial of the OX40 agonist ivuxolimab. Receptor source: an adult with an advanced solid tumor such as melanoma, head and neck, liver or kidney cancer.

This CDR3 reads CASSIGGGVKQPQHF. CDR3 in DNA: TGTGCCAGTAGTATAGGGGGGGGCGTTAAACAGCCCCAGCATTTT. This sequence joins TRBV19 and TRBJ1-5; D possibly corresponds to TRBD1 (6 bases). Germline loops: CDR1 LNHDA, CDR2 SQIVND (reference sequence). Deletions cut 1 base from V and 7 bases from J, with 14 bases between. The CDR3 is made up of 15 amino acids.

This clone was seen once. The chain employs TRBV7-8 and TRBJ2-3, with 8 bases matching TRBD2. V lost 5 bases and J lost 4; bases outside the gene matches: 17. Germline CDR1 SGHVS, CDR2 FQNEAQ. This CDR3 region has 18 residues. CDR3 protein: CASSPLTSGTSWADTQYF. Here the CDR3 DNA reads TGTGCCAGCAGCCCGCTAACATCCGGGACTAGTTGGGCAGATACGCAGTATTTT.

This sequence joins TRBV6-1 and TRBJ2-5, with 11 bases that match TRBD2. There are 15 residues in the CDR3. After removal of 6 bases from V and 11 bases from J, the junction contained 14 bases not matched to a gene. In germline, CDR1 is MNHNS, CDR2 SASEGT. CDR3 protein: CASRAGTSGTVEQYF. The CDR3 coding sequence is TGTGCCAGCAGGGCCGGGACTAGCGGTACTGTAGAGCAGTACTTC.

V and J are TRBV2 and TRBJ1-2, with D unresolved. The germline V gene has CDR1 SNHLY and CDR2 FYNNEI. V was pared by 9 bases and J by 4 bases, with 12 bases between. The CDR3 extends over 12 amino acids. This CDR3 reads CARVGLGYGYTF. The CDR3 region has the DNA TGTGCCAGGGTGGGGTTGGGCTATGGCTACACCTTC.

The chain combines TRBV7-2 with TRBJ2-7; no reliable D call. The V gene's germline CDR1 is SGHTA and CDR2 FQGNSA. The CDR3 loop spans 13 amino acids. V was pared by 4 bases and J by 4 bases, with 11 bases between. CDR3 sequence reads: CASSSSPGYEQYF. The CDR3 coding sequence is TGTGCCAGCAGCTCGTCCCCCGGGTACGAGCAGTACTTC.

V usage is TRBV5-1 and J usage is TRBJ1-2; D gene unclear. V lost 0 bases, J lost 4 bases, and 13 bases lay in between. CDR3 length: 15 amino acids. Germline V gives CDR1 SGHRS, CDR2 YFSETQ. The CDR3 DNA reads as TGCGCCAGCAGCTTGGAAGGCACCGGTACCTATGGCTACACCTTC. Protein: CASSLEGTGTYGYTF.

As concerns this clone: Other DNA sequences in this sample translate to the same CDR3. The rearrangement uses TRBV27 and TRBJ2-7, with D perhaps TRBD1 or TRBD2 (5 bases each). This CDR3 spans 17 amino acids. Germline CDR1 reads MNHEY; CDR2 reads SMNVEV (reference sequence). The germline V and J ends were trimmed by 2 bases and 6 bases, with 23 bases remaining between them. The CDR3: CASSLAWTGQYLSEQYF. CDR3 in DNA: TGTGCCAGCAGTTTAGCTTGGACGGGGCAGTATTTATCCGAGCAGTACTTC.

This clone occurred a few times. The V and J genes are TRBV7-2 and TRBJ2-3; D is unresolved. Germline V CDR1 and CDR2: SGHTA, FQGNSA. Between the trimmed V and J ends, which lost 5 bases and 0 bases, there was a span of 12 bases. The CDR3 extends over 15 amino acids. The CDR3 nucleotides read TGTGCCAGCAGCGTGGTCGCCTCAAGCACAGATACGCAGTATTTT. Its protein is CASSVVASSTDTQYF.